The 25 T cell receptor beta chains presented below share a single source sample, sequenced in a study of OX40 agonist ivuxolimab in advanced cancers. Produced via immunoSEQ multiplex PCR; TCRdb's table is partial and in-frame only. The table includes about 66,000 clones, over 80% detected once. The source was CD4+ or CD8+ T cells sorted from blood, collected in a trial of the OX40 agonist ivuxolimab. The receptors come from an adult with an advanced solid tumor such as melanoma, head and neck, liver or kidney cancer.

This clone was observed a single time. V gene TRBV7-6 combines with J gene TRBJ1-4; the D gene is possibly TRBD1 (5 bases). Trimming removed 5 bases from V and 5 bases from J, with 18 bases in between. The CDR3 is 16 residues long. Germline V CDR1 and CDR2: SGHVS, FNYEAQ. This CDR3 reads CASSRRLGVTNEKLFF. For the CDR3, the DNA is TGTGCCAGCAGCCGTAGATTAGGGGTCACCAATGAAAAACTGTTTTTT.

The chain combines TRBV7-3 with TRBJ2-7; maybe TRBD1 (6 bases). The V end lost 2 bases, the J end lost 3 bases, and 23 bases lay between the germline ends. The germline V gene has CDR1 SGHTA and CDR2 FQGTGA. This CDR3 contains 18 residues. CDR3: CASSLVGTSDTLLYEQYF. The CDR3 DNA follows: TGTGCCAGCAGCTTAGTCGGGACATCTGATACACTCCTCTACGAGCAGTACTTC.

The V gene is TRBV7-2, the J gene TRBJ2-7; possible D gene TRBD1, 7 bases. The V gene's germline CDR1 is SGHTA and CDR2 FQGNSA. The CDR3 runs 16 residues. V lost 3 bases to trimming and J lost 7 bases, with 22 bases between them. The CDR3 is CASSFARGANLQEQYF. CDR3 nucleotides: TGTGCCAGCAGCTTCGCCAGGGGGGCGAATCTTCAGGAGCAGTACTTC.

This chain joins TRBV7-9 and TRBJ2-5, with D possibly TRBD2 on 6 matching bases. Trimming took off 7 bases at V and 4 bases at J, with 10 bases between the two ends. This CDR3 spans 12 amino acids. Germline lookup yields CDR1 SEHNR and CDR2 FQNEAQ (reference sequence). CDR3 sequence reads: CASNREAETQYF. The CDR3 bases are TGTGCCAGCAATAGGGAGGCAGAGACCCAGTACTTC.

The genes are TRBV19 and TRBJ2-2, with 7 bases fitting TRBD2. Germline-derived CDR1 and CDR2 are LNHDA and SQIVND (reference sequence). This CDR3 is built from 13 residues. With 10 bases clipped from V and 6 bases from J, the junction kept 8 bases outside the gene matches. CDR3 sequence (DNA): TGTGCCACCGCGCCCGCGGGAGCCGGGGAGCTGTTTTTT. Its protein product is CATAPAGAGELFF.

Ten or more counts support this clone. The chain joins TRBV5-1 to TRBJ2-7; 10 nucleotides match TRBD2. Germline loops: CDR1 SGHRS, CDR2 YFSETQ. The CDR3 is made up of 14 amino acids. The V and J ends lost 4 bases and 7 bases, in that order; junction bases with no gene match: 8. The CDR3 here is CASSPLAGAGEQYF. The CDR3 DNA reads TGCGCCAGCAGCCCTCTAGCGGGAGCCGGGGAGCAGTACTTC.

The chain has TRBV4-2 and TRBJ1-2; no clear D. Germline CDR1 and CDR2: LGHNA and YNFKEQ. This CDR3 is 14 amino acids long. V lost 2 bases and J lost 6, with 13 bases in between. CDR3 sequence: CASSQRQGRDGYTF. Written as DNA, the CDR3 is TGTGCCAGCAGCCAAAGACAAGGGCGCGATGGCTACACCTTC.

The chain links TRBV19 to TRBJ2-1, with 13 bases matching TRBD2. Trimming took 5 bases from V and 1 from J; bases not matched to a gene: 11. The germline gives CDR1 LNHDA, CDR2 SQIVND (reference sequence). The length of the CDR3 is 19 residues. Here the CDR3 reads CASSGRTSGSSISYNEQFF. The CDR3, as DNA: TGTGCCAGTAGTGGCCGGACTAGCGGGAGCTCGATATCCTACAATGAGCAGTTCTTC.

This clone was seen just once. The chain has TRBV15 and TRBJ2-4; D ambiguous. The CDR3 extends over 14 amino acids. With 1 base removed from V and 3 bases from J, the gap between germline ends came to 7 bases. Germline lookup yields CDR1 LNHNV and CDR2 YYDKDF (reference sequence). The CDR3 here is CATSRGQDKNIQYF. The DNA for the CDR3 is TGTGCCACCAGCAGAGGGCAGGACAAAAACATTCAGTACTTC.

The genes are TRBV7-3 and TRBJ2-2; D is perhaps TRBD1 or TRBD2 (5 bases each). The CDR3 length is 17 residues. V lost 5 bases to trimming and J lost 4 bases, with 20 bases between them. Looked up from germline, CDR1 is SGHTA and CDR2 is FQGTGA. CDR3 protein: CASSRPAGTPATGELFF. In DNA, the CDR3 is TGTGCCAGCAGCCGACCGGCCGGGACCCCCGCCACCGGGGAGCTGTTTTTT. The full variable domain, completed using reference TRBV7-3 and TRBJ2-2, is GAGVSQTPSNKVTEKGKYVELRCDPISGHTALYWYRQSLGQGPEFLIYFQGTGAADDSGLPNDRFFAVRPEGSVSTLKIQRTERGDSAVYLCASSRPAGTPATGELFFGEGSRLTVL.

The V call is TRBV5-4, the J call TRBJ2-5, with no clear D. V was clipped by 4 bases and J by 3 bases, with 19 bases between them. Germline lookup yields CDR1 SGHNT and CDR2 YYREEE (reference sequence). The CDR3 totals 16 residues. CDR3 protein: CASSPPPSDAKETQYF. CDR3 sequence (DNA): TGTGCCAGCAGCCCTCCGCCTAGTGACGCAAAAGAGACCCAGTACTTC. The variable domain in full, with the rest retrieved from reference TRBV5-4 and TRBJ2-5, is ETGVTQSPTHLIKTRGQQVTLRCSSQSGHNTVSWYQQALGQGPQFIFQYYREEENGRGNFPPRFSGLQFPNYSSELNVNALELDDSALYLCASSPPPSDAKETQYFGPGTRLLVL.

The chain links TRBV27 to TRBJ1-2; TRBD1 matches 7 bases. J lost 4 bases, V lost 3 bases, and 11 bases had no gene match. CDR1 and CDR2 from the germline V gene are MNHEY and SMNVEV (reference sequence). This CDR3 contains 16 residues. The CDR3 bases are TGTGCCAGCAGTTTTTACGACAGGGAGGGGATCTATGGCTACACCTTC. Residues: CASSFYDREGIYGYTF.

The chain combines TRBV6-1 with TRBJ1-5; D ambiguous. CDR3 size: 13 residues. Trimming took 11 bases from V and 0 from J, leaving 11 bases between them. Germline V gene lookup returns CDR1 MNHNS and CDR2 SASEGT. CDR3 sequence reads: CAGSRDSNQPQHF. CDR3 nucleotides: TGTGCCGGGTCCCGGGATAGCAATCAGCCCCAGCATTTT.

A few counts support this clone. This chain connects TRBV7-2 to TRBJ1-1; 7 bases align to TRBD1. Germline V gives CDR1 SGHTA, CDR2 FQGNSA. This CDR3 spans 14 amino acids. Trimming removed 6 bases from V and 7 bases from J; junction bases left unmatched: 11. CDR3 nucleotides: TGTGCCAGCAGTTTCACCTGGGACAGTTTTGAAGCTTTCTTT. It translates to CASSFTWDSFEAFF.

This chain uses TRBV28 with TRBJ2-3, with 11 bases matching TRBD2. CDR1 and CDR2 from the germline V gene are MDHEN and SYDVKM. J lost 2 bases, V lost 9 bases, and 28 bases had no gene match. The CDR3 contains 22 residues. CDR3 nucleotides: TGTGCCAGTTATCTCGCTAGCGGGAGGTTTCCCCACAGATACGCATCCACAGATACGCAGTATTTT. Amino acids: CASYLASGRFPHRYASTDTQYF. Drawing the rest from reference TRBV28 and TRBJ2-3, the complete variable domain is DVKVTQSSRYLVKRTGEKVFLECVQDMDHENMFWYRQDPGLGLRLIYFSYDVKMKEKGDIPEGYSVSREKKERFSLILESASTNQTSMYLCASYLASGRFPHRYASTDTQYFGPGTRLTVL.

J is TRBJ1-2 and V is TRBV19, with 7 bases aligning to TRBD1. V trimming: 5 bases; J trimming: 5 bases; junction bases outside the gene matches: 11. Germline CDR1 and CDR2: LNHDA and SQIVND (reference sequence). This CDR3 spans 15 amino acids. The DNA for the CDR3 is TGTGCCAGTAGTGCACAGGGGCCCCAGTTATATGGCTACACCTTC. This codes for CASSAQGPQLYGYTF.

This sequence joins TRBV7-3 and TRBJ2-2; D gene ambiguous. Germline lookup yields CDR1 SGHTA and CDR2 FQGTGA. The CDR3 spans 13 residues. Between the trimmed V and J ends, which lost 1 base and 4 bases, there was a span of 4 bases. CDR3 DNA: TGTGCCAGCAGCTTAAGGAGCACCGGGGAGCTGTTTTTT. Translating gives CASSLRSTGELFF.

CDR3 region: CASSGWDRGIYEQYF. For the CDR3, the DNA is TGCGCCAGCAGCGGGTGGGACAGGGGTATCTACGAGCAGTACTTC. The genes are TRBV5-1 and TRBJ2-7; 10 bases align to TRBD1. The V and J ends lost 4 bases and 3 bases, in that order; junction bases with no gene match: 7. CDR1 and CDR2 from the germline V gene are SGHRS and YFSETQ. The CDR3 has 15 amino acids.

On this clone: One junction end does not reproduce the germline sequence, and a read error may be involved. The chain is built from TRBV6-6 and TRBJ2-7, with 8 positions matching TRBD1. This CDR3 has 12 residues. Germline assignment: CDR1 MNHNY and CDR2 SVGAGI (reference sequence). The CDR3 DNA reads TGTGCCAGCAGTTACCTACCCGGGGACAGGCAATTC. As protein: CASSYLPGDRQF.

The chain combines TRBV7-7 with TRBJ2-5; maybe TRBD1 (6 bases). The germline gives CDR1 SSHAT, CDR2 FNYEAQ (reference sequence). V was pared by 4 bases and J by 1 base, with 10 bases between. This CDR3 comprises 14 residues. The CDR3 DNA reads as TGTGCCAGCAGCTCGACAGGCCTCCAAGAGACCCAGTACTTC. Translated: CASSSTGLQETQYF.

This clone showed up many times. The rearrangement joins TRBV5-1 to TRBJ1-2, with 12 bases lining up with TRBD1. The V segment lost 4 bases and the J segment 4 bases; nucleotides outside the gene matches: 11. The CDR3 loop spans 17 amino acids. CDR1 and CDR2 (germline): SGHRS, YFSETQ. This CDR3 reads CASSPRDRGRVGYGYTF. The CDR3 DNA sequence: TGCGCCAGCAGCCCCCGGGACAGGGGGCGGGTTGGCTATGGCTACACCTTC.

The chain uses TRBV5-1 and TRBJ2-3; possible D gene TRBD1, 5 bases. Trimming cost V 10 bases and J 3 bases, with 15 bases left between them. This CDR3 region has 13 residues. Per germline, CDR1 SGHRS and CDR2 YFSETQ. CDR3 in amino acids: CASRTRDTDTQYF. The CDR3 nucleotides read TGCGCCTCTCGGACCAGGGATACAGATACGCAGTATTTT.

CDR3 in amino acids: CASSPLAGSGKSYEQYF. The CDR3 coding sequence is TGTGCCAGCAGCCCACTAGCGGGGAGCGGGAAATCCTACGAGCAGTACTTC. This chain connects TRBV7-2 to TRBJ2-7, with 10 bases that match TRBD2. The CDR3 is 17 amino acids. Germline CDR1 SGHTA, CDR2 FQGNSA. Trimming took 5 bases from V and 1 from J; bases not matched to a gene: 11.

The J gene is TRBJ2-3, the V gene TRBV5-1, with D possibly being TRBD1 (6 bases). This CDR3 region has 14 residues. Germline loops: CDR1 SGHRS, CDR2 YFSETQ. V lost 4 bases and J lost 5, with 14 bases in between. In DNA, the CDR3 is TGCGCCAGCAGCACCAATGGCAGGGGAGATACGCAGTATTTT. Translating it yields CASSTNGRGDTQYF.

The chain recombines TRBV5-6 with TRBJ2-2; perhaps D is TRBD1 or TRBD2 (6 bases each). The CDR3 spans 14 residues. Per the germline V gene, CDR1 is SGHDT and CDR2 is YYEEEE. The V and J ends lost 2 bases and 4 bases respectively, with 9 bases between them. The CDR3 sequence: CASSFGGGTGELFF. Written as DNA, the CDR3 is TGTGCCAGCAGCTTCGGGGGCGGCACCGGGGAGCTGTTTTTT.